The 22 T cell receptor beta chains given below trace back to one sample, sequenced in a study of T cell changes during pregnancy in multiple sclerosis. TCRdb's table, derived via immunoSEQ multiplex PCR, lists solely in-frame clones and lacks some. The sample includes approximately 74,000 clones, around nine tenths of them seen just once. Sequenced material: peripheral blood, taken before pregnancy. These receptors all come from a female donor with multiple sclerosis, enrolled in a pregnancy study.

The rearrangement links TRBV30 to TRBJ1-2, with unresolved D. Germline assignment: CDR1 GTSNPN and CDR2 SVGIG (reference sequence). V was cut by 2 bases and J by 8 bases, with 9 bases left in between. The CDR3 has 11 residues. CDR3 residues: CAWSLTEGYTF. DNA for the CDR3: TGTGCCTGGAGTCTTACGGAGGGCTACACCTTC.

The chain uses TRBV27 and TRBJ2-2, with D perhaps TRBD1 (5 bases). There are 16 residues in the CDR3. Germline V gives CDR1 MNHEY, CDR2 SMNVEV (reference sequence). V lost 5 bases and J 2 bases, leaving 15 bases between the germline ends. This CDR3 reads CASSPPGWQNTGELFF. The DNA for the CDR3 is TGTGCCAGCAGTCCCCCAGGGTGGCAAAACACCGGGGAGCTGTTTTTT.

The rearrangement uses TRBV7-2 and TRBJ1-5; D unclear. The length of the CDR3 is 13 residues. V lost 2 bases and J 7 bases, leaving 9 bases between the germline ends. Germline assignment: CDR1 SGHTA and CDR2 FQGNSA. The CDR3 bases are TGTGCCAGCAGCTTAAACTTTTTGCAGCCCCAGCATTTT. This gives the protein CASSLNFLQPQHF.

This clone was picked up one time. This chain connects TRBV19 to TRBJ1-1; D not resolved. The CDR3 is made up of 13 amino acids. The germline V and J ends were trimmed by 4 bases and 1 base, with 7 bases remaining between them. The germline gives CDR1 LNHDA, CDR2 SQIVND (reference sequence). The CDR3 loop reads CASSRSWNTEAFF. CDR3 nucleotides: TGTGCCAGTAGTAGGAGTTGGAACACTGAAGCTTTCTTT.

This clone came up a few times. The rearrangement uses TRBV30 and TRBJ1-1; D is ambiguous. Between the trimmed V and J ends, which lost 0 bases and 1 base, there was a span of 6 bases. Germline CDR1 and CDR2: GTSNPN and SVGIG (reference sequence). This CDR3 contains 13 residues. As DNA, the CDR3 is TGTGCCTGGAGTGTCAGTACGAACACTGAAGCTTTCTTT. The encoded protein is CAWSVSTNTEAFF.

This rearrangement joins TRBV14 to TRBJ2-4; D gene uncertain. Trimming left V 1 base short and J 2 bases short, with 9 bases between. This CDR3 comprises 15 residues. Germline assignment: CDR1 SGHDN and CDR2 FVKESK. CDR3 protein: CASSQAPQSKNIQYF. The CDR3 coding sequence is TGTGCCAGCAGCCAAGCCCCGCAGTCCAAAAACATTCAGTACTTC.

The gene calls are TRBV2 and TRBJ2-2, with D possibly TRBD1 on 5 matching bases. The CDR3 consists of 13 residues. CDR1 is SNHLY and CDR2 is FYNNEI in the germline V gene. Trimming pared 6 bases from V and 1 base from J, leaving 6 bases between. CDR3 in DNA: TGTGCCAGCAGGACAGAGAACACCGGGGAGCTGTTTTTT. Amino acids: CASRTENTGELFF.

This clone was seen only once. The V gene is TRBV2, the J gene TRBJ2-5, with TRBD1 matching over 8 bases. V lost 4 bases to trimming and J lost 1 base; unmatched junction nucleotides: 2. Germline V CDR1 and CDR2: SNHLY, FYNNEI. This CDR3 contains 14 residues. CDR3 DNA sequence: TGTGCCAGCAGTGGGACAGGGTTCCAAGAGACCCAGTACTTC. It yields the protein CASSGTGFQETQYF.

CDR3 in amino acids: CASSLDLAGGPREQYF. The CDR3, as DNA: TGCGCCAGCAGCTTGGACCTAGCGGGGGGGCCAAGGGAGCAGTACTTC. The chain is built from TRBV5-1 and TRBJ2-7; 12 nucleotides agree with TRBD2. The CDR3 spans 16 residues. Germline V gives CDR1 SGHRS, CDR2 YFSETQ. Trimming took 0 bases from V and 7 from J; bases not matched to a gene: 8.

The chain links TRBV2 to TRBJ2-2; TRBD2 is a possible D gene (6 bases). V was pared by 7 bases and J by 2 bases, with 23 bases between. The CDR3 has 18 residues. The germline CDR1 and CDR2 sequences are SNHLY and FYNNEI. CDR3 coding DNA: TGTGCCAGCACGGAACACCACCTTCGGGAGATAAACACCGGGGAGCTGTTTTTT. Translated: CASTEHHLREINTGELFF.

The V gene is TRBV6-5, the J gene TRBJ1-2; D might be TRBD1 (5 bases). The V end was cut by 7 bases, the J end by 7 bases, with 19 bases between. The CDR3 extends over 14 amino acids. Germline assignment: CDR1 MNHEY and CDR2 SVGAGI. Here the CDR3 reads CASTDFGQGGGYTF. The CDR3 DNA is TGTGCCAGCACTGACTTTGGGCAGGGAGGTGGCTACACCTTC.

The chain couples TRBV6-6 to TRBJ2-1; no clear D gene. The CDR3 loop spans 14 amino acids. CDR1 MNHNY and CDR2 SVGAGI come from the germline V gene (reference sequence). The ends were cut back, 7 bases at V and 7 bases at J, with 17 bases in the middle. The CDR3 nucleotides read TGTGCCAGCACCATCACCCCCCGGTTTAATGAGCAGTTCTTC. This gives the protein CASTITPRFNEQFF.

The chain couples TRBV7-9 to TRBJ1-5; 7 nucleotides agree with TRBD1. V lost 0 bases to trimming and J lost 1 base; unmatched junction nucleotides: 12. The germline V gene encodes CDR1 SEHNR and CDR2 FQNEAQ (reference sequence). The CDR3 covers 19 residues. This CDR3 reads CASSLAPLQGRWSNQPQHF. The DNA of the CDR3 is TGTGCCAGCAGCTTAGCCCCCCTACAGGGGCGGTGGAGCAATCAGCCCCAGCATTTT. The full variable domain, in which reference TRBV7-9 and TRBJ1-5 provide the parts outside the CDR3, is DTGVSQNPRHKITKRGQNVTFRCDPISEHNRLYWYRQTLGQGPEFLTYFQNEAQLEKSRLLSDRFSAERPKGSFSTLEIQRTEQGDSAMYLCASSLAPLQGRWSNQPQHFGDGTRLSIL.

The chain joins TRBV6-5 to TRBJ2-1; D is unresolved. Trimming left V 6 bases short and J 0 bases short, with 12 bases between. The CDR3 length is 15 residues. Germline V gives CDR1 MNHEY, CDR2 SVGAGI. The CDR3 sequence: CASSRLLSSYNEQFF. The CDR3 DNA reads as TGTGCCAGCAGCCGCCTACTAAGCTCCTACAATGAGCAGTTCTTC.

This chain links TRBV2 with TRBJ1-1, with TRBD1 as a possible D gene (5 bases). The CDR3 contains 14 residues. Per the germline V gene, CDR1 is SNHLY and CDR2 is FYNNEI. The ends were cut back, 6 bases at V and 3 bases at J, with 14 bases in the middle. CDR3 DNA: TGTGCCAGCAGGGTTGTGTTAGGGGACACTGAAGCTTTCTTT. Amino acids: CASRVVLGDTEAFF.

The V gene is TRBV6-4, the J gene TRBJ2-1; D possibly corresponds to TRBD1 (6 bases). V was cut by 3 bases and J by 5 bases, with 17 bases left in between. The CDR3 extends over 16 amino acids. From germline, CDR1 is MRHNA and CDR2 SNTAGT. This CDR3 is CASSDKSGQWDNEQFF. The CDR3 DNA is TGTGCCAGCAGTGATAAGTCCGGACAGTGGGACAATGAGCAGTTCTTC.

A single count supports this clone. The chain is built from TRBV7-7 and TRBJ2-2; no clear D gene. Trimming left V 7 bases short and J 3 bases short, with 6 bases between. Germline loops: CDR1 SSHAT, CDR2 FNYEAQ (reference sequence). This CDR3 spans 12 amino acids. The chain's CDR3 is CASISDTGELFF. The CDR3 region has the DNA TGTGCCAGCATCTCCGACACCGGGGAGCTGTTTTTT.

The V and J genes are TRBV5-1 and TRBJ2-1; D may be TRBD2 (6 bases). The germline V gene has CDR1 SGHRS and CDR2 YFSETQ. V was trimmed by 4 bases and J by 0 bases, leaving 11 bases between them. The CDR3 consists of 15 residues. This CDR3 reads CASSGGTNSYNEQFF. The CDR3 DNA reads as TGCGCCAGCAGCGGGGGGACCAACTCCTACAATGAGCAGTTCTTC. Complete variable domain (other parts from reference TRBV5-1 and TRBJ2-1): KAGVTQTPRYLIKTRGQQVTLSCSPISGHRSVSWYQQTPGQGLQFLFEYFSETQRNKGNFPGRFSGRQFSNSRSEMNVSTLELGDSALYLCASSGGTNSYNEQFFGPGTRLTVL.

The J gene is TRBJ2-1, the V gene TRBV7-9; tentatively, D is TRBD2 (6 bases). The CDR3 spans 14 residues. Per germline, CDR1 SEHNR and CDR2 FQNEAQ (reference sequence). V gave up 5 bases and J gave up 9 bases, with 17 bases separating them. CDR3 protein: CASSQIWLASEQFF. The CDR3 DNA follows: TGTGCCAGCAGCCAAATATGGCTAGCGAGTGAGCAGTTCTTC.

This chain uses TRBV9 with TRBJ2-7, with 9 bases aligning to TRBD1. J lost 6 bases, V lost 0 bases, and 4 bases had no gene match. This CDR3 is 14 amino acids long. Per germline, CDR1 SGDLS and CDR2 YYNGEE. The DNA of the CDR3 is TGTGCCAGCAGCGTAGGGGACAGGGTAGGCGAGCAGTACTTC. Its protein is CASSVGDRVGEQYF.

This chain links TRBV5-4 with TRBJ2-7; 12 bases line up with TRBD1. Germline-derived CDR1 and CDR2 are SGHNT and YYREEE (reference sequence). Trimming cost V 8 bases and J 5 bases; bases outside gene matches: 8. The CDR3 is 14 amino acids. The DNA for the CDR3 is TGTGCCAGTACCCGGGACAGGGGGCTTCACGAGCAGTACTTC. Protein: CASTRDRGLHEQYF.

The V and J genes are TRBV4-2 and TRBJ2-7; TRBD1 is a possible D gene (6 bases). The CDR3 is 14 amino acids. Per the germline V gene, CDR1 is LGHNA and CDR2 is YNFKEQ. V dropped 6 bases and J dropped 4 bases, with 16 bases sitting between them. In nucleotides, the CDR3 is TGTGCCAGCAGAACAAATGTGGGGGCGTACGAGCAGTACTTC. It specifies CASRTNVGAYEQYF.